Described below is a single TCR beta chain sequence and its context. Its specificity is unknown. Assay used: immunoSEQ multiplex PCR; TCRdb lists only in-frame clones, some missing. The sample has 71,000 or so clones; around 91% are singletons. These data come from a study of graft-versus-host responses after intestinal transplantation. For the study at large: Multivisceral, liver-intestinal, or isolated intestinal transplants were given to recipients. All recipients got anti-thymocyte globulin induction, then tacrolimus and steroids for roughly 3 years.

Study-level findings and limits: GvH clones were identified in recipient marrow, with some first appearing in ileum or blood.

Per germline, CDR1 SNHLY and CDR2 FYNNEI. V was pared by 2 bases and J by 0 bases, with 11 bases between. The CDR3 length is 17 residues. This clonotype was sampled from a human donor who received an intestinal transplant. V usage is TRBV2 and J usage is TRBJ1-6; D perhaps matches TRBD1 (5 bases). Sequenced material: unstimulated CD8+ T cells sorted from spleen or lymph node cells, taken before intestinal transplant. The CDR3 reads CASSEIGASSYNSPLHF. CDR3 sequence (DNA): TGTGCCAGCAGTGAAATTGGGGCGAGCTCCTATAATTCACCCCTCCACTTT.